Shown below are 18 T cell receptor beta chains from a single sample sequenced in a study of blood T cell repertoires in COVID-19. Sequenced by immunoSEQ multiplex PCR; TCRdb stores in-frame clones only, minus some. The sample holds roughly 250,000 clones, about 88% seen once. Sequencing was carried out using peripheral blood. The receptors originated from a woman aged 40 to 55 who had recovered from COVID-19.

This sequence joins TRBV3-1 (or the pseudogene TRBV3-2) and TRBJ2-5, with D tentatively TRBD2 (6 bases). The germline V and J ends were trimmed by 0 bases and 3 bases, with 8 bases remaining between them. Looked up from germline, CDR1 is LGHDT and CDR2 is YNNKEL (reference sequence). The CDR3 has 14 amino acids. CDR3 nucleotide sequence: TGTGCCAGCAGCCAAGAGGAGGGAGAAGAGACCCAGTACTTC. Protein: CASSQEEGEETQYF.

The V gene is TRBV28, the J gene TRBJ2-1; TRBD1 matches 9 bases. CDR3 size: 15 residues. Germline trimming cut 5 bases from V and 5 bases from J; bases unmatched to any gene: 7. Germline assignment: CDR1 MDHEN and CDR2 SYDVKM. The chain's CDR3 is CASSASGTGNNEQFF. CDR3 nucleotide sequence: TGTGCCAGCAGTGCCTCCGGGACAGGGAACAATGAGCAGTTCTTC.

The CDR3 spells CASSPRGTGAGGYTF. The CDR3 nucleotides read TGCGCCAGCAGCCCGCGCGGGACAGGGGCGGGGGGCTACACCTTC. This sequence joins TRBV4-3 and TRBJ1-2; TRBD1 matches 10 bases. The CDR3 runs to 15 residues. V dropped 4 bases and J dropped 8; count of bases not matched to a gene: 10. Germline V lookup: CDR1 LGHNA, CDR2 YSLEER.

This chain joins TRBV4-1 and TRBJ1-2, with D hard to call. Trimming left V 3 bases short and J 8 bases short, with 7 bases between. Germline V gene lookup returns CDR1 MGHRA and CDR2 YSYEKL. This CDR3 comprises 11 residues. CDR3: CASSHGEGYTF. The DNA of the CDR3 is TGCGCCAGCAGCCACGGTGAGGGCTACACCTTC.

The chain employs TRBV11-2 and TRBJ1-2; 8 nucleotides match TRBD1. This CDR3 contains 13 residues. CDR1 SGHAT and CDR2 FQNNGV come from the germline V gene. V shed 6 bases, J shed 4 bases, and the junction held 4 bases outside the gene matches. The CDR3 sequence is CASRQGGIYGYTF. The CDR3 coding sequence is TGTGCCAGCAGACAGGGGGGGATCTATGGCTACACCTTC.

This clone was counted at least ten times. The chain carries TRBV19 and TRBJ1-5; a weak D match, TRBD1 (6 bases). The V end lost 5 bases, the J end lost 9 bases, and 14 bases lay between the germline ends. The CDR3 loop spans 13 amino acids. Germline assignment: CDR1 LNHDA and CDR2 SQIVND (reference sequence). CDR3 coding DNA: TGTGCCAGTAGTGAACAGGGTTCGGGGCCCCAGCATTTT. It codes for CASSEQGSGPQHF.

V and J are TRBV19 and TRBJ2-7, with D possibly matching TRBD2 (7 bases). The CDR3 consists of 14 residues. Germline lookup yields CDR1 LNHDA and CDR2 SQIVND (reference sequence). Trimming cost V 3 bases and J 5 bases, with 14 bases left between them. The CDR3 reads CASSITGGLDEQYF. The DNA of the CDR3 is TGTGCCAGTAGTATTACGGGGGGCCTGGACGAGCAGTACTTC.

The V and J genes are TRBV3-1 (or the pseudogene TRBV3-2) and TRBJ2-1, with 10 bases that match TRBD2. The CDR3 totals 17 residues. Germline V gives CDR1 LGHDT, CDR2 YNNKEL (reference sequence). The V and J ends lost 0 bases and 4 bases, in that order; junction bases with no gene match: 6. DNA for the CDR3: TGTGCCAGCAGCCAAGAACCTAGCGGGAGATCATACAATGAGCAGTTCTTC. It is translated as CASSQEPSGRSYNEQFF.

This chain links TRBV7-9 with TRBJ1-2, with D possibly being TRBD1 (6 bases). CDR1 is SEHNR and CDR2 is FQNEAQ in the germline V gene (reference sequence). The ends were cut back, 2 bases at V and 8 bases at J, with 18 bases in the middle. CDR3 size: 15 residues. CDR3 nucleotides: TGTGCCAGCAGCTTAACCTCACAGGGAATTGAGGGCTACACCTTC. This sequence encodes CASSLTSQGIEGYTF. The whole variable domain, filled in from reference TRBV7-9 and TRBJ1-2, reads DTGVSQNPRHKITKRGQNVTFRCDPISEHNRLYWYRQTLGQGPEFLTYFQNEAQLEKSRLLSDRFSAERPKGSFSTLEIQRTEQGDSAMYLCASSLTSQGIEGYTFGSGTRLTVV.

This sequence joins TRBV19 and TRBJ2-1; weak D call: TRBD2 (6 bases). The CDR3 is made up of 16 amino acids. Germline V gives CDR1 LNHDA, CDR2 SQIVND (reference sequence). Trimming left V 0 bases short and J 2 bases short, with 11 bases between. In DNA, the CDR3 is TGTGCCAGTAGTATAGAGTCGTCTAGCGCCTACAATGAGCAGTTCTTC. It encodes CASSIESSSAYNEQFF.

The chain combines TRBV28 with TRBJ1-5, with 7 bases matching TRBD1. J lost 4 bases, V lost 6 bases, and 9 bases had no gene match. CDR1 is MDHEN, CDR2 SYDVKM, per germline. CDR3 size: 15 residues. The CDR3 is CASRDRDRGNQPQHF. CDR3 nucleotides: TGTGCCAGCAGGGACCGGGACAGAGGTAATCAGCCCCAGCATTTT.

A remark on this clone: Other DNA sequences of this sample code for an identical CDR3. This chain joins TRBV6-5 and TRBJ1-1, with D hard to call. Germline-derived CDR1 and CDR2 are MNHEY and SVGAGI. The V and J ends lost 2 bases and 1 base respectively, with 5 bases between them. The CDR3 spans 13 residues. CDR3 protein: CASSYGGNTEAFF. The CDR3 DNA follows: TGTGCCAGCAGTTACGGCGGGAACACTGAAGCTTTCTTT.

The CDR3 loop is CASTSGGGYNSPLHF. The CDR3, as DNA: TGTGCCAGCACGAGTGGGGGGGGGTATAATTCACCCCTCCACTTT. The chain carries TRBV28 and TRBJ1-6; perhaps TRBD1 as D (5 bases). V lost 7 bases, J lost 4 bases, and 14 bases lay in between. The CDR3 has 15 amino acids. The germline V gene encodes CDR1 MDHEN and CDR2 SYDVKM.

This clone has a single count. This rearrangement joins TRBV11-3 to TRBJ2-3, with D possibly being TRBD2 (5 bases). Trimming pared 4 bases from V and 3 bases from J, leaving 17 bases between. The CDR3 totals 16 residues. The germline gives CDR1 SGHNT, CDR2 YENEEA. CDR3 sequence (DNA): TGTGCCAGCAGCTCCTCCACTAGGACGGGGACAGATACGCAGTATTTT. Amino acids: CASSSSTRTGTDTQYF.

The chain employs TRBV5-1 and TRBJ2-2, with 8 bases aligning to TRBD1. CDR3 length equals 16 residues. Germline V CDR1 and CDR2: SGHRS, YFSETQ. Unmatched junction bases numbered 15, after V lost 4 bases and J lost 10 bases. The CDR3 loop reads CASSARTGLALSELFF. CDR3 sequence (DNA): TGCGCCAGCAGCGCCCGGACAGGGTTGGCACTTTCGGAGCTGTTTTTT.

The V call is TRBV9, the J call TRBJ1-1; 9 bases line up with TRBD1. The length of the CDR3 is 16 residues. Trimming cost V 2 bases and J 3 bases; bases outside gene matches: 8. Germline V gene data show CDR1 as SGDLS and CDR2 as YYNGEE. For the CDR3, the DNA is TGTGCCAGCAGCGTGGTACAGGGGGCGAAGGACACTGAAGCTTTCTTT. This translates into CASSVVQGAKDTEAFF.

The CDR3 nucleotides are TGTGCCAGCAGCCTGGGGACAGGGCTTAATGAAAAACTGTTTTTT. Its protein product is CASSLGTGLNEKLFF. This chain connects TRBV9 to TRBJ1-4, with 9 bases aligning to TRBD1. The CDR3 runs 15 residues. Germline lookup yields CDR1 SGDLS and CDR2 YYNGEE. J lost 4 bases, V lost 4 bases, and 5 bases had no gene match.

The chain links TRBV5-6 to TRBJ1-6, with D perhaps TRBD1 (5 bases). V was clipped by 0 bases and J by 5 bases, with 18 bases between them. The CDR3 is 18 amino acids. CDR1 is SGHDT, CDR2 YYEEEE, per germline. The CDR3 region is CASSLERARAAHNSPLHF. The CDR3 coding sequence is TGTGCCAGCAGCTTGGAAAGGGCCAGGGCGGCTCATAATTCACCCCTCCACTTT.